Here is one T cell receptor (beta chain) with its context. The target antigen is unknown. Germline loops: CDR1 SGDLS, CDR2 YYNGEE. With V trimmed by 3 bases and J by 9 bases, 9 bases remained unmatched. The CDR3 has 15 residues. Replicate PCRs from sorted subsets contained 200 ng DNA, which is around 30,000 T cell genomes. The protocol was immunoSEQ multiplex PCR, while the TCRdb copy is restricted to in-frame clones and leaves out a portion. The sample has 950,000 to 1,100,000 clones, 78% seen once; the top ten hold 0.55% to 0.7%. This sample was included in a study of shared clonotypes between healthy human individuals. Broader study findings: What rarefaction showed was incomplete sorted-subset sequencing despite large depth.

This clonotype was obtained from a man aged 18 to 35 in good health. Some clones in this sample may be carry-over from other donors' samples. The V and J genes are TRBV9 and TRBJ2-1, with TRBD2 matching 10 bases. The sample taken for sequencing was memory CD4+ T cells from PBMCs. Subset specified: CD45RA-negative fraction. The CDR3 loop is CASSAFLAGDGEQFF. CDR3 DNA sequence: TGTGCCAGCAGCGCCTTTCTAGCGGGAGATGGTGAGCAGTTCTTC.